The T cell receptor beta chain described here comes from a study of blood T cell repertoires in COVID-19. Sequencing used immunoSEQ multiplex PCR; TCRdb keeps in-frame clones, though not all of them. The sample includes 150,000 to 200,000 clones, around 83% of them seen just once. Germline V CDR1 and CDR2: MNHEY, SVGAGI. The CDR3 is made up of 13 amino acids. Trimming took 2 bases from V and 1 from J, leaving 5 bases between them. This clonotype was sampled from a man aged 70 or older who had recovered from COVID-19. The sample taken for sequencing was peripheral blood. V usage is TRBV6-5 and J usage is TRBJ1-1, with D unclear. CDR3 in amino acids: CASSYNRNTEAFF. The CDR3 DNA reads TGTGCCAGCAGTTACAATCGGAACACTGAAGCTTTCTTT.